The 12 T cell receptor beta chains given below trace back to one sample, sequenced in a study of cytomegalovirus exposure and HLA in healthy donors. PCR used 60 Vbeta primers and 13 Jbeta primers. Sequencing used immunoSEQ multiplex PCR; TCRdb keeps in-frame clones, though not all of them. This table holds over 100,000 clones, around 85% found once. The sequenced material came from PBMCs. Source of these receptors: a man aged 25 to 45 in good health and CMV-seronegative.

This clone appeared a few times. Written as DNA, the CDR3 is TGCGCCAGCAGCCACACTCCGGACAGGGAAGCTTTCTTT. Translating gives CASSHTPDREAFF. This chain connects TRBV4-3 to TRBJ1-1, with 7 bases identical to TRBD1. Losses at the gene ends were 3 bases for V and 8 bases for J; bases not matched to a gene: 6. Germline lookup yields CDR1 LGHNA and CDR2 YSLEER. This CDR3 comprises 13 residues.

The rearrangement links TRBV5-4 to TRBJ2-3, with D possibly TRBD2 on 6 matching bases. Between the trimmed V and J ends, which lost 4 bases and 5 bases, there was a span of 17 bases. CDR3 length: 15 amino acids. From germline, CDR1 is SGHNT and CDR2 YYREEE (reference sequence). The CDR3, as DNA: TGTGCCAGCAGCCCCCTGTCGGCGGGGATAGATACGCAGTATTTT. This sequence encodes CASSPLSAGIDTQYF.

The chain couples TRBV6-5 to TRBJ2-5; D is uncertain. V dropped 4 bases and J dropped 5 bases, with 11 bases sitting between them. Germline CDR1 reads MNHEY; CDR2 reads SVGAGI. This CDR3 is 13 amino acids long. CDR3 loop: CASSLNARETQYF. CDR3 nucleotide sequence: TGTGCCAGCAGTTTAAACGCTCGGGAGACCCAGTACTTC.

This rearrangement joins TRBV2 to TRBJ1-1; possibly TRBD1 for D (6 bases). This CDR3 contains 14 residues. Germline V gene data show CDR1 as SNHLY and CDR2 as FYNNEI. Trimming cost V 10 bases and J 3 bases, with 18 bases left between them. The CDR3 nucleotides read TGTGCCATCTTAAGGGGGTCGCTTTACACTGAAGCTTTCTTT. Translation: CAILRGSLYTEAFF.

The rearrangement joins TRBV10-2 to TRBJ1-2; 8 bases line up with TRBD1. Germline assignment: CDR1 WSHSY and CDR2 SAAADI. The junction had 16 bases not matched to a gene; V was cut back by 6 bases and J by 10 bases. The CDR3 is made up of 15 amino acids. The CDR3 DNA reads TGCGCCAGCAGCCCCACAGCCGGGACAGGAGATCACTACACCTTC. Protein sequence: CASSPTAGTGDHYTF.

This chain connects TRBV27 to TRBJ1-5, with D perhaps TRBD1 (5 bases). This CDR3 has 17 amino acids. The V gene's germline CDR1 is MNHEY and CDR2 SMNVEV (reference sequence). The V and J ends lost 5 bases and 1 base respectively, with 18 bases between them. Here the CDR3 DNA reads TGTGCCAGCAGTCCTACAGGTTCGGAAGGGAGCAATCAGCCCCAGCATTTT. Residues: CASSPTGSEGSNQPQHF.

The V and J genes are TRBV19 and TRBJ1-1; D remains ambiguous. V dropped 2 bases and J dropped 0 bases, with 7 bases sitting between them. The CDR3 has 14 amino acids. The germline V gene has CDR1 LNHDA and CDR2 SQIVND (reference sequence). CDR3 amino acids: CASSINTLNTEAFF. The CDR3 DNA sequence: TGTGCCAGTAGTATAAACACCCTGAACACTGAAGCTTTCTTT.

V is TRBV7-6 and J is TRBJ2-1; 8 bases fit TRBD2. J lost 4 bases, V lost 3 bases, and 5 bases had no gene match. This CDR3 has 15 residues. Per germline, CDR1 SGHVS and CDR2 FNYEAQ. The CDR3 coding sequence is TGTGCCAGCAGCTTCTTTAGCGGGGCTTACAATGAGCAGTTCTTC. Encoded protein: CASSFFSGAYNEQFF.

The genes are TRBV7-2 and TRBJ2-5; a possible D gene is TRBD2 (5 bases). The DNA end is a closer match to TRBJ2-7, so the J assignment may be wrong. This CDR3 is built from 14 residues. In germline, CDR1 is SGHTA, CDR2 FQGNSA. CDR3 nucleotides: TGTGCCAGCAGCCCACAGTCGGGGTCGGTCGAGCAGTACTTC. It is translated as CASSPQSGSVEQYF.

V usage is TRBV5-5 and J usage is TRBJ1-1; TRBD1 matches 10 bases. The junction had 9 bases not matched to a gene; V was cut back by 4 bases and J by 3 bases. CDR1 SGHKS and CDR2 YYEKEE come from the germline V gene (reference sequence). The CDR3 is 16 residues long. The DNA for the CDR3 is TGTGCCAGCAGCCTGGGCCTGGGACAGGGGTACACTGAAGCTTTCTTT. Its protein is CASSLGLGQGYTEAFF.

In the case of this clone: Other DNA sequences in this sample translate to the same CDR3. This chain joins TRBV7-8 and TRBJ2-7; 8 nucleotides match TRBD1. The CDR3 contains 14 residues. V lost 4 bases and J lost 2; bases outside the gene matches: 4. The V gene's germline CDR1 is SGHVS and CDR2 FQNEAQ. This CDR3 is CASSSGGQAYEQYF. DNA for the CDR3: TGTGCCAGCAGCTCAGGGGGACAGGCCTACGAGCAGTACTTC. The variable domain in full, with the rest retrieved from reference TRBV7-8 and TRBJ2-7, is GAGVSQSPRYKVAKRGQDVALRCDPISGHVSLFWYQQALGQGPEFLTYFQNEAQLDKSGLPSDRFFAERPEGSVSTLKIQRTQQEDSAVYLCASSSGGQAYEQYFGPGTRLTVT.

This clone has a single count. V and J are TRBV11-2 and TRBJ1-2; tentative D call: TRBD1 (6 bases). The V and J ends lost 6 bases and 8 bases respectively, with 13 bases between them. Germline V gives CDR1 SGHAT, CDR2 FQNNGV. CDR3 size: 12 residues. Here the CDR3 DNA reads TGTGCCAGCAGTCCTACAGGGTCCGGCTACACCTTC. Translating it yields CASSPTGSGYTF.